This TCR beta chain was found in a study of blood T cell repertoires in COVID-19. Study-level background: Acute and convalescent COVID-19 specimens originated in the United States, Italy and Spain. From T cells, B-cell-depleted T cells, or PBMCs came the material, which was cDNA or gDNA.

Seattle cases were enrolled at active infection and followed longitudinally. How the authors handled the data: Amplifying reference gene primers gave estimates of nucleated cell counts. Profiled with immunoSEQ multiplex PCR; TCRdb holds only in-frame clones, not every one. V and J calls and clone size are given by that table; D and trimming were obtained from the DNA. This repertoire shows some 200,000 clones, about 88% found once; its top ten account for roughly a sixth. Trimming took 0 bases from V and 14 from J; bases not matched to a gene: 7. CDR1 is LGHNA, CDR2 YNFKEQ, per germline. The CDR3 length is 14 residues.

This TCR came from a man aged 45-65 years with COVID-19, enrolled during active disease. Sample: peripheral blood. The chain uses TRBV4-2 and TRBJ2-4; TRBD2 matches 10 bases. The CDR3 DNA sequence: TGTGCCAGCAGCCAAGAACTAGCGGGGTATCTCAAGTACTTC. It specifies CASSQELAGYLKYF.